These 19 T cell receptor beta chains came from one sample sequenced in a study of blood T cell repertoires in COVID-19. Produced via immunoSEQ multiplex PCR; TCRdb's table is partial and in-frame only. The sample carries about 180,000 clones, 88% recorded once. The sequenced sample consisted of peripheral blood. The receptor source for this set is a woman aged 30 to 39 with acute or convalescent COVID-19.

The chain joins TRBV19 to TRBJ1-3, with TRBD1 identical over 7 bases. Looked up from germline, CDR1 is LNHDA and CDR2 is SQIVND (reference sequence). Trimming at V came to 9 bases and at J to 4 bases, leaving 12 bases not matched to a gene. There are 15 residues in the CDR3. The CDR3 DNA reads TGTGCCAGCTGGCCGACGCGACAGGGAGGAAACACCATATATTTT. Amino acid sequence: CASWPTRQGGNTIYF. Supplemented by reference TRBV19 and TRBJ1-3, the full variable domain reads DGGITQSPKYLFRKEGQNVTLSCEQNLNHDAMYWYRQDPGQGLRLIYYSQIVNDFQKGDIAEGYSVSREKKESFPLTVTSAQKNPTAFYLCASWPTRQGGNTIYFGEGSWLTVV.

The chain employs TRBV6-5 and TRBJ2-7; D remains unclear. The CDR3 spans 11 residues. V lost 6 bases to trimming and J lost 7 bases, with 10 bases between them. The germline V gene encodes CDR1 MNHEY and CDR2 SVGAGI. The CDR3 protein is CASSAIREQYF. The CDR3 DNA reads TGTGCCAGCAGCGCCATCAGAGAGCAGTACTTC.

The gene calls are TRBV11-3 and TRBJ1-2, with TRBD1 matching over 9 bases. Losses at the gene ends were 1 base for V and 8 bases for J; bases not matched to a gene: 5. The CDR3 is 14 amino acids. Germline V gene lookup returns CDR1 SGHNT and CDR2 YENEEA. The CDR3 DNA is TGTGCCAGCAGCTTAGGGGGGGACAGGGACGGCTACACCTTC. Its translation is CASSLGGDRDGYTF. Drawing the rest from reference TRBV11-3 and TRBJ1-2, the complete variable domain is EAGVVQSPRYKIIEKKQPVAFWCNPISGHNTLYWYLQNLGQGPELLIRYENEEAVDDSQLPKDRFSAERLKGVDSTLKIQPAELGDSAVYLCASSLGGDRDGYTFGSGTRLTVV.

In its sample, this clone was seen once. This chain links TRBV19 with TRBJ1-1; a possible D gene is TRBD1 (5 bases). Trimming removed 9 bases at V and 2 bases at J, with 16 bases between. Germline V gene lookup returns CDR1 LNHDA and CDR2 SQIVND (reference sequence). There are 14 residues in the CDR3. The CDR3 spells CASLSAGRNTEAFF. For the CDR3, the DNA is TGTGCCAGCCTCTCCGCGGGACGAAACACTGAAGCTTTCTTT.

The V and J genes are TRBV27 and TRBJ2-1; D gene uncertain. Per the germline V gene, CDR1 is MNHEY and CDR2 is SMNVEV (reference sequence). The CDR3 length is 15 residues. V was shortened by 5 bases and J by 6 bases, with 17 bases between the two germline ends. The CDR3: CASSTQRTPANEQFF. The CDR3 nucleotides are TGTGCCAGCAGTACCCAACGTACACCCGCCAATGAGCAGTTCTTC.

CDR3 sequence: CATGFRSQETQYF. In DNA form, the CDR3 reads TGTGCCACCGGCTTCAGATCCCAAGAGACCCAGTACTTC. This chain joins TRBV15 and TRBJ2-5; D gene uncertain. Deletions cut 8 bases from V and 1 base from J, with 11 bases between. Germline assignment: CDR1 LNHNV and CDR2 YYDKDF (reference sequence). The CDR3 loop spans 13 amino acids.

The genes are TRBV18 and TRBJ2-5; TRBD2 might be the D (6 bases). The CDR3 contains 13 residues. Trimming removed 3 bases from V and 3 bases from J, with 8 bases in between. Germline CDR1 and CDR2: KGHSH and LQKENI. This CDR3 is CASSPRGKETQYF. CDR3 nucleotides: TGTGCCAGCTCACCTCGCGGGAAAGAGACCCAGTACTTC.

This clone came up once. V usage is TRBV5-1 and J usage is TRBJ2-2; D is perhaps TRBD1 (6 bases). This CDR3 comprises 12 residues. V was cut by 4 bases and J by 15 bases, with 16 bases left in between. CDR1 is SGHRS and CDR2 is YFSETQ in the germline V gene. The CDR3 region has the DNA TGCGCCAGCAGCATCGGCAGGGGCCCGATGTTTTTT. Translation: CASSIGRGPMFF.

CDR3 in amino acids: CATTGTPFEPHNEQFF. The CDR3 bases are TGCGCCACCACCGGGACACCGTTTGAGCCGCACAATGAGCAGTTCTTC. The genes are TRBV4-1 and TRBJ2-1; D is perhaps TRBD1 (6 bases). Germline-derived CDR1 and CDR2 are MGHRA and YSYEKL. Trimming shortened V by 10 bases and J by 5 bases, and 24 bases separated the two germline ends. The CDR3 is made up of 16 amino acids.

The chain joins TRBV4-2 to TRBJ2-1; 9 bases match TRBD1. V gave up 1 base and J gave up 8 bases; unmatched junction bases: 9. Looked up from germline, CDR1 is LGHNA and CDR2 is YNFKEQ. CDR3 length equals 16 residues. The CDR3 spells CASSQAPGTGIDEQFF. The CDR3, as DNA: TGTGCCAGCAGCCAAGCCCCCGGGACAGGGATCGATGAGCAGTTCTTC.

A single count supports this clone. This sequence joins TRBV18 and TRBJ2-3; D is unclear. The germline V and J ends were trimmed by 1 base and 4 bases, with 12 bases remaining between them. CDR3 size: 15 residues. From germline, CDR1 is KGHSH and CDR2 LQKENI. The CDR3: CASSPLVSSSDTQYF. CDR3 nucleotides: TGTGCCAGCTCACCACTGGTCAGTAGCTCAGATACGCAGTATTTT.

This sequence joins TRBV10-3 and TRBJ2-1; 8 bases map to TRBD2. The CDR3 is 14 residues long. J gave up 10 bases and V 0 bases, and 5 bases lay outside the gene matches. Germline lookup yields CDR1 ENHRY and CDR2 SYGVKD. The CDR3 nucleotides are TGTGCCATCAGTGAGTCTGTCGGGGGGGAAGAGCAGTTCTTC. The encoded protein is CAISESVGGEEQFF.

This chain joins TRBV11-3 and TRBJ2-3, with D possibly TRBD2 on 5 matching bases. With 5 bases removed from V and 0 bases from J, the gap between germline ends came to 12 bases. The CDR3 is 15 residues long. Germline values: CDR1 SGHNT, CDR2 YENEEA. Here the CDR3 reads CASSPGGGSTDTQYF. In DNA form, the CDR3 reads TGTGCCAGCAGCCCCGGTGGAGGAAGCACAGATACGCAGTATTTT.

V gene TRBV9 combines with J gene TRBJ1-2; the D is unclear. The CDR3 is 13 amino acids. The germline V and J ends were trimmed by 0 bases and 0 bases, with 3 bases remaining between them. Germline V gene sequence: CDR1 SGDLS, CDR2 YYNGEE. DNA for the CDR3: TGTGCCAGCAGCGTAGTAGCTAACTATGGCTACACCTTC. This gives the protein CASSVVANYGYTF.

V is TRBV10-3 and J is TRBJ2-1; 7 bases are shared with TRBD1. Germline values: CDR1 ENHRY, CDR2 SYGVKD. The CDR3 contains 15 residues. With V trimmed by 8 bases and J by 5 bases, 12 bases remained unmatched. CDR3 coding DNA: TGTGCCATCGGTTTACCGGGACAGATAAACAATGAGCAGTTCTTC. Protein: CAIGLPGQINNEQFF.

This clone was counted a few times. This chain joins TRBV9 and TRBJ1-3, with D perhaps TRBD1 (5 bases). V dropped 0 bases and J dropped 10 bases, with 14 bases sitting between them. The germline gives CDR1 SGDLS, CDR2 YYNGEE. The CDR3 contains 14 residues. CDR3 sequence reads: CASSVGSGGSTIYF. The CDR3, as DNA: TGTGCCAGCAGCGTAGGTAGTGGGGGGTCAACCATATATTTT.

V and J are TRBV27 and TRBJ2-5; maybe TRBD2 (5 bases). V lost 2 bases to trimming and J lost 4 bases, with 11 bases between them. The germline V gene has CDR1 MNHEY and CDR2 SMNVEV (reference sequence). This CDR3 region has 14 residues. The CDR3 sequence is CASSLMGALETQYF. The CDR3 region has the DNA TGTGCCAGCAGTTTAATGGGAGCGTTAGAGACCCAGTACTTC.

DNA for the CDR3: TGTGCCAGCATTCGGGACTTCCAAGAGACCCAGTACTTC. It yields the protein CASIRDFQETQYF. The chain links TRBV6-7 to TRBJ2-5, with D possibly TRBD2 on 6 matching bases. TRBV6-7 is given ORF status, its function remaining uncertain. The CDR3 length is 13 residues. V was cut by 7 bases and J by 1 base, with 10 bases left in between.

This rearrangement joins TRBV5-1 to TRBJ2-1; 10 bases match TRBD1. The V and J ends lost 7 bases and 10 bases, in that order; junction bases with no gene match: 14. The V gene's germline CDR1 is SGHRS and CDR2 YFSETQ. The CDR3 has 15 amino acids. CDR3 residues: CASAVGTGDPEEQFF. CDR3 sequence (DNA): TGCGCCAGCGCGGTAGGGACAGGGGACCCCGAGGAGCAGTTCTTC.